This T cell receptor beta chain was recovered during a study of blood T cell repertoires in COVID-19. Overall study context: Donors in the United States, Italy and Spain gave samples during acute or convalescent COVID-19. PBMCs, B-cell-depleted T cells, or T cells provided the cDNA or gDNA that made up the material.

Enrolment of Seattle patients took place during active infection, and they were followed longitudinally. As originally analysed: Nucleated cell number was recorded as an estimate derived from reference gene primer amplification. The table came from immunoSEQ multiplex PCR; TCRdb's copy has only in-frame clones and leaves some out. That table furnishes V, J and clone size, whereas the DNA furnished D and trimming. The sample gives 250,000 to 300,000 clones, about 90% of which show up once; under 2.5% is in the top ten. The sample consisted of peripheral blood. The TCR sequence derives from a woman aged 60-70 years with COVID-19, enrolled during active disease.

The CDR3 here is CASSAGQGNYEQYF. Here the CDR3 DNA reads TGTGCCAGCAGCGCCGGACAGGGGAACTACGAGCAGTACTTC. The chain carries TRBV9 and TRBJ2-7; 9 bases are a match to TRBD1. J gave up 3 bases and V 3 bases, and 4 bases lay outside the gene matches. The germline gives CDR1 SGDLS, CDR2 YYNGEE. CDR3 length equals 14 residues.